The rows below give T cell receptor beta chains drawn from one sample of a study of human T cells and chemical hapten exposure. MiXCR, run by TCRdb on the RACE reads, gives a single entry per CDR3 protein. The table records 300,000 to 450,000 distinct CDR3 sequences, roughly 4.8% of them present only once. The material was whole blood, obtained in connection with sensitization to the hapten diphenylcyclopropenone (DPC). The receptors here all came from a woman in her 50s with alopecia areata. Some clones in this sample may be carry-over from other donors' samples. Both conserved end residues are part of each CDR3. A D gene is named only where the DNA matches it firmly. For some rows the clone size is stated as once, few or many, or as a class when expanded; others skip it.

v_call	d_call	j_call	clone_size	cdr3_nt	cdr3_aa
TRBV7-2	TRBD1	TRBJ1-3	.	TGTGCCAGCAGCACCCAGACAGGGACTGGAAACACCATATATTTT	CASSTQTGTGNTIYF
TRBV20-1	.	TRBJ1-1	many	TGCAGTGCTAGGTTACAGGGATGGACTGAAGCTTTCTTT	CSARLQGWTEAFF
TRBV3-1	TRBD1	TRBJ1-2	many	TGTGCCAGCAGCCAAGAAGGACAGGGGCCCTATTCAGGCTACACCTTC	CASSQEGQGPYSGYTF
TRBV12-3/TRBV12-4	.	TRBJ1-1	many	TGTGCCAGCAGTCCTTTCAGGGGAGTGCAGGGCGGCACTGAAGCTTTCTTT	CASSPFRGVQGGTEAFF
TRBV28	TRBD1	TRBJ2-7	many	TGTGCCAGCAGTTTAGAGGAGAGGGGGCCCTACGAGCAGTACTTC	CASSLEERGPYEQYF
TRBV12-3/TRBV12-4	.	TRBJ1-6	many	TGTGCCAGCAGTTTCGGGCAGAGAAATTCACCCCTCCACTTT	CASSFGQRNSPLHF
TRBV10-3	.	TRBJ2-3	many	TGTGCCATCAGTGAGTCGAGTAGCATCGCAGATACGCAGTATTTT	CAISESSSIADTQYF
TRBV6-4	.	TRBJ1-1	.	TGTGCCCCCTGGGGCGGGAGACCGGGGGTAGGGACTGAAGCCTTCTTT	CAPWGGRPGVGTEAFF
TRBV20-1	.	TRBJ2-2	.	TGCAGTGCTAGAGAGGTTCGGTTGGGGGACCCTCCTGGGGAGCTGTTTTTT	CSAREVRLGDPPGELFF
TRBV11-2	TRBD2	TRBJ2-3	many	TGTGCCAGCACCAAGACTAGCGGGGCCCGCACAGATACGCAGTATTTT	CASTKTSGARTDTQYF
TRBV6-2/TRBV6-3	.	TRBJ2-7	many	TGTGCCAGCAGTCGACTAGTGGAGGGGTACGAGCAGTACTTC	CASSRLVEGYEQYF
TRBV25-1	.	TRBJ2-5	many	TGTGCCAGTCAGCCGGGACGGAAAGAGACCCAGTACTTC	CASQPGRKETQYF
TRBV30	.	TRBJ2-7	many	TGTGCCTGGAGTCCCAGCGTCGGGGTGAACGAGCAGTACTTC	CAWSPSVGVNEQYF
TRBV12-5	TRBD2	TRBJ2-7	few	TGTGCTAGTGGCCTCGGACTAGCGGACGAGCAGTACTTC	CASGLGLADEQYF
TRBV27	.	TRBJ2-6	.	TGTGCCAGCAGTTTATCAGGGTTGACTGGGGCCAACGTCCTGACTTTC	CASSLSGLTGANVLTF
TRBV20-1	TRBD1	TRBJ2-5	.	TGCAGTGAGGGGGCAGCCAGGGGAGAGACCCAGTACTTC	CSEGAARGETQYF
TRBV28	.	TRBJ2-3	few	TGTGCCAGCAGTTCCTATGCAGGGTCAGATACGCAGTATTTT	CASSSYAGSDTQYF
TRBV5-6	TRBD1	TRBJ1-5	.	TGTGCCAGCAGCTCCGGGACAGGGGACAATCAGCCCCAGCATTTT	CASSSGTGDNQPQHF
TRBV19	.	TRBJ2-5	.	TGTGCCAGTAGTATAGAATCCTCGGAAGAGACCCAGTACTTC	CASSIESSEETQYF
TRBV28	TRBD1	TRBJ2-3	many	TGTGCCAGCAGTTTGGACAGGGGTGCGGGGGATTTCACAGATACGCAGTATTTT	CASSLDRGAGDFTDTQYF
TRBV14	TRBD1	TRBJ2-3	many	TGTGCCAGCAGCCAAGGAGGGACAGGGGGACTCTGGGGCACAGATACGCAGTATTTT	CASSQGGTGGLWGTDTQYF
TRBV7-3	TRBD1	TRBJ1-1	.	TGTGCCAGCAGCTGGGGACAGGACGCCACTGAAGCTTTCTTT	CASSWGQDATEAFF
TRBV7-9	.	TRBJ2-1	.	TGTGCCAGCAGCCTGGACCCGGTACAACAGCAGTTCTTC	CASSLDPVQQQFF
TRBV30	.	TRBJ2-7	.	TGTGCCTGGAGTACTACAGGGTTCGAGCAGTACTTC	CAWSTTGFEQYF
TRBV1	.	TRBJ1-1	few	TGCACCAGCAGCCCCCCAGGAGAGAACACTGAAGCTTTCTTT	CTSSPPGENTEAFF
TRBV28	.	TRBJ1-2	many	TGTGCCAGCAGTTTATACAACAACTATGGCTACACCTTC	CASSLYNNYGYTF
TRBV9	.	TRBJ2-2	few	TGTGCCAGCAGCGTAACGACAGGTGCGAGCACCGGGGAGCTGTTTTTT	CASSVTTGASTGELFF
TRBV5-6	.	TRBJ2-7	many	TGTGCCAGCAGCTTGGCCCTTACCTACGAGCAGTACTTC	CASSLALTYEQYF
TRBV5-1	TRBD1	TRBJ2-5	.	TGCGCCAGCAGCTTGGGCGCGACAGGGGTTCCAGAGACCCAGTACTTC	CASSLGATGVPETQYF
TRBV27	TRBD1	TRBJ1-1	many	TGTGCCAGCACCCAGGGGGCTGGTAGGACTGAAGCTTTCTTT	CASTQGAGRTEAFF
TRBV4-1	.	TRBJ2-6	few	TGCGCCAGCAGCCAAGCCGGGCCTGGGGCCAACGTCCTGACTTTC	CASSQAGPGANVLTF
TRBV6-5	TRBD1	TRBJ2-7	few	TGTGCCAGCAGTTTCGGCCCGGGACAGGGGGAGCAGTACTTC	CASSFGPGQGEQYF
TRBV3-1	.	TRBJ2-7	many	TGTGCCAGCAGCCCAAGGAGGCAGGGAGAGCAGTACTTC	CASSPRRQGEQYF
TRBV3-1	TRBD1	TRBJ2-1	few	TGTGCCAGCAGCCAGGATAGGACAGGGCGCGGCAATGAGCAGTTCTTC	CASSQDRTGRGNEQFF